One and the same sample provided the 3 T cell receptor beta chains below, sequenced in a study of T-cell reconstitution after alpha-beta-depleted transplantation in children (dated by TCRdb to about 2016). The method was PCR. The listed sequencing device is Illumina HiSeq 2500. Molecular barcoding was employed in the preparation of TCR libraries, with unique molecular identifiers being used to normalize TCRbeta repertoire quantification. The public reads were run again by TCRdb, first through fastp at Q25 and then through MiXCR, and only productive beta chains were kept. Rows with a matching CDR3 protein are joined into one entry that keeps the most common DNA and genes. The sample yields roughly 500,000 distinct CDR3 sequences; under 15% were counted once. Less than 6.5% of the sample is held by the ten biggest clonotypes. The source material was PBMCs from the stem cell graft donor, sampled from the stem cell graft. These receptors were obtained from a human donor who donated a stem cell graft to a child with combined immunodeficiency.

The chain uses TRBV5-6 and TRBJ2-3, with D perhaps assigned TRBD1 or TRBD2 (6 bases each). Germline CDR1 SGHDT, CDR2 YYEEEE. The V and J ends lost 3 bases and 4 bases respectively, with 12 bases between them. This CDR3 contains 14 residues. CDR3 region: CASSWGPGADTQYF. CDR3 sequence (DNA): TGTGCCAGCAGCTGGGGGCCGGGGGCAGATACGCAGTATTTT.

The gene calls are TRBV5-1 and TRBJ1-1, with a tentative D call TRBD1 (5 bases). Germline V gene data show CDR1 as SGHRS and CDR2 as YFSETQ. V gave up 3 bases and J gave up 1 base, with 19 bases separating them. This CDR3 has 17 amino acids. CDR3 residues: CASSWDGAPGGNTEAFF. The CDR3, as DNA: TGCGCCAGCAGCTGGGACGGGGCCCCTGGCGGGAACACTGAAGCTTTCTTT.

There are a few counts of this clonotype. The CDR3 bases are TGTGCCAGCAACCCCAGACAGGACAATGAGCAGTTCTTC. This sequence encodes CASNPRQDNEQFF. The chain recombines TRBV11-3 with TRBJ2-1, with a weak D call TRBD1 (6 bases). In germline, CDR1 is SGHNT, CDR2 YENEEA. The CDR3 contains 13 residues. The V end was cut by 7 bases, the J end by 5 bases, with 12 bases between.